This T cell receptor (beta chain) was sequenced for a study of T cell responses to AZD1222 COVID-19 vaccine. For the study at large: Pooled together were second doses at about 4 or about 12 weeks.

Using immunoSEQ multiplex PCR, the repertoire was profiled, and TCRdb retains in-frame clones only, with some absent. The sample yields approximately 110,000 clones, roughly 88% seen once. Points from the study as a whole: Clonal diversity may have been underestimated, and the donors were mostly white British, with more females than males. Spike as a whole was targeted by vaccine-associated CD4 TCRs, dominant at 160-218 and 743-854. At baseline, seropositivity was found in only 5 to 7 AZD1222 recipients.

As to this clone: As yet, its antigen is unknown.

The source of this sequence is an adult in good health. The sample was peripheral blood, taken on day 0 of AZD1222 vaccination.

The chain's CDR3 is CASSPGGLGNTIYF. The CDR3 DNA follows: TGCGCCAGCAGCCCAGGGGGCCTTGGAAACACCATATATTTT. The chain links TRBV5-1 to TRBJ1-3, with 8 nucleotides matching TRBD1. V lost 4 bases, J lost 3 bases, and 3 bases stayed unmatched. Germline V gene data show CDR1 as SGHRS and CDR2 as YFSETQ. CDR3 length: 14 amino acids.